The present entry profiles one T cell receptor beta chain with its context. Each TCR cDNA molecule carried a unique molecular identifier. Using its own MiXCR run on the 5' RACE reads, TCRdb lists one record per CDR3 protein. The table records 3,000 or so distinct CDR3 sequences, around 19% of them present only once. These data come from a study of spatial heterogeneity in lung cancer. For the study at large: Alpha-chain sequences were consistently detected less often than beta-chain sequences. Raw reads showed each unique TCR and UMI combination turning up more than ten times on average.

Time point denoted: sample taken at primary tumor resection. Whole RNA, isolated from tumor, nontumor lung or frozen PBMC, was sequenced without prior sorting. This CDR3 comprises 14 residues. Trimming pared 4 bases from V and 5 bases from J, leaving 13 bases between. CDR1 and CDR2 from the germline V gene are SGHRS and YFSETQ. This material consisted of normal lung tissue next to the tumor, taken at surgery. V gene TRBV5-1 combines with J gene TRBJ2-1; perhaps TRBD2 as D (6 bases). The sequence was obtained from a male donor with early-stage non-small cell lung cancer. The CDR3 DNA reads TGCGCCAGCAGCCTTCAGACGGGAGACAATGAGCAGTTCTTC. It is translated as CASSLQTGDNEQFF.